This is a list of T cell receptor beta chains from one sample in a study of spatial heterogeneity in lung cancer. TCRdb processed the 5' RACE reads anew with MiXCR; each CDR3 protein has one entry. The data hold 6,100 or so distinct CDR3 sequences, with about 6.7% observed a single time. The sample in question was lung tumor tissue, obtained at surgery. These receptors were taken from a male donor with early-stage non-small cell lung cancer. CDR3s include the opening cysteine and the closing phenylalanine or tryptophan. A D gene is named only where the DNA matches it firmly. A row's size may be missing; if present it is once, few, many or a size class.

clone_size	j_call	v_call	d_call	cdr3_nt	cdr3_aa
few	TRBJ2-7	TRBV20-1	NA	TGCAGTGCTGCCGCAGGGTTCTCCTACGAGCAGTACTTC	CSAAAGFSYEQYF
medium-sized	TRBJ2-1	TRBV29-1	TRBD2	TGCACCTCTGAACGGACTAGCGGGGTAGATGAGCAGTTCTTC	CTSERTSGVDEQFF
many	TRBJ2-5	TRBV5-6	NA	TGTGCCAGCAGCTCGGGACTTCTCCAAGAGACCCAGTACTTC	CASSSGLLQETQYF
many	TRBJ2-3	TRBV6-5	NA	TGTGCCAGCAGTTACTCGATAAGGGGGGCTGATCCAGATACGCAGTATTTT	CASSYSIRGADPDTQYF
many	TRBJ2-7	TRBV20-1	NA	TGCAGTGCTGCGGGACTCCTGAGCTCCTACGAGCAGTACTTC	CSAAGLLSSYEQYF
many	TRBJ2-7	TRBV6-1	TRBD2	TGTGCCAGCAGTGAGAACGGACTAGCGGGGGCCGTCACGTACGAGCAGTACTTC	CASSENGLAGAVTYEQYF
many	TRBJ1-1	TRBV11-2	NA	TGTGCCAGCAGCTTAGACAGAGGTACTGAAGCTTTCTTT	CASSLDRGTEAFF
medium-sized	TRBJ2-7	TRBV5-6	TRBD2	TGTGCCAGCAGCTTGGTCCGACGGGAGGGGCTGGGATACGAGCAGTACTTC	CASSLVRREGLGYEQYF
many	TRBJ2-1	TRBV4-1	NA	TGCGCCAGCAGCCGGCCCGCTCCGGGAAAGTGGGGAAATGAGCAGTTCTTC	CASSRPAPGKWGNEQFF
medium-sized	TRBJ1-2	TRBV12-3/TRBV12-4	NA	TGTGCCAGCAGTTCGAACCAGTTCAATGGCTACACCTTC	CASSSNQFNGYTF
many	TRBJ1-2	TRBV11-2	NA	TGTGCCAGCAGCTCGCCACGAAGGGCCCTATATGGCTACACCTTC	CASSSPRRALYGYTF
many	TRBJ1-1	TRBV3-1	NA	TGTGCCAGCAGCCAAGCGGGGAGGAACACTGAAGCTTTCTTT	CASSQAGRNTEAFF
many	TRBJ2-7	TRBV7-2	NA	TGTGCCAGCAGCTTACATTTCGAGCAGTACTTC	CASSLHFEQYF
many	TRBJ1-1	TRBV3-1	NA	TGTGCCAGCAGCCAAGAGGGGGCGCGGACTGAAGCTTTCTTT	CASSQEGARTEAFF
few	TRBJ2-5	TRBV2	TRBD2	TGTGCCAGCAGTGAAGCCGCGGGGGGCCAAGAGACCCAGTACTTC	CASSEAAGGQETQYF
medium-sized	TRBJ2-7	TRBV25-1	NA	TGTGCCAGCAGTGAGTCAGCGAGGGATAATAAGCAGTACTTC	CASSESARDNKQYF
many	TRBJ2-1	TRBV5-1	NA	TGCGCCAGCAGCTTGGTGGTGGGAGGTGGTGAGCAGTTCTTC	CASSLVVGGGEQFF
medium-sized	TRBJ1-5	TRBV30	NA	TGTGCCTGGTCCGGGACCGGGGTAAATCGGCCCCAGCATTTT	CAWSGTGVNRPQHF
once	TRBJ2-2	TRBV7-8	NA	TGTGCCAGCAGCTTAGAAAGGAAGAACACCGGGGAGCTGTTTTTT	CASSLERKNTGELFF
medium-sized	TRBJ2-6	TRBV6-2/TRBV6-3	NA	TGTGCCAGCAGTCACGGCCAGGGGCGCTCTGGGGCCAACGTCCTGACTTTC	CASSHGQGRSGANVLTF
medium-sized	TRBJ2-1	TRBV30	NA	TGTGCCTGGACCGCTTCGGTGAGCTCCTACAATGAGCAGTTCTTC	CAWTASVSSYNEQFF
medium-sized	TRBJ2-1	TRBV6-1	TRBD2	TGTGCCAGCAGTGAAGGACTAGCGGGGTGGATGGAGCAGTTCTTC	CASSEGLAGWMEQFF
medium-sized	TRBJ2-1	TRBV20-1	NA	TGCAGTGCTAAACCCCTTCCGTTCTTC	CSAKPLPFF
many	TRBJ2-5	TRBV5-1	TRBD2	TGCGCCAGCAGCCGGAAGCGGGAGGTATCGGAGACCCAGTACTTC	CASSRKREVSETQYF
medium-sized	TRBJ2-7	TRBV13	NA	TGTGCCAGCAGCTTATCCCAGACAGCCTCCTACGAGCAGTACTTC	CASSLSQTASYEQYF
many	TRBJ2-7	TRBV4-2	NA	TGTGCCAGCAGCCACCCCCATCAGTACTTC	CASSHPHQYF
medium-sized	TRBJ2-5	TRBV13	TRBD2	TGTGCCAGCAGCCCCCCGGGACTAGCGGGTCAAGAGACCCAGTACTTC	CASSPPGLAGQETQYF
medium-sized	TRBJ1-5	TRBV6-6	TRBD1	TGTGCCATTACACCGGGACAGGGCCATCAGCCCCAGCATTTT	CAITPGQGHQPQHF
many	TRBJ1-5	TRBV18	NA	TGTGCCAGCTCACCGGAGTCTGGGAATCAGCCCCAGCATTTT	CASSPESGNQPQHF
medium-sized	TRBJ2-2	TRBV7-2	NA	TGTGCCAGCAGCCCCCAACGCTCGGACACCGGGGAGCTGTTTTTT	CASSPQRSDTGELFF
many	TRBJ2-1	TRBV11-2	TRBD2	TGTGCCAGCAGCTTAGAAGGGGCTAGCGGGATATCCTACAATGAGCAGTTCTTC	CASSLEGASGISYNEQFF
many	TRBJ1-5	TRBV10-2	NA	TGCGCCAGCAGTGAGTCCCCGTACCGCAGCCCCCGCGAGCCCCAGCATTTT	CASSESPYRSPREPQHF
many	TRBJ1-5	TRBV3-1	NA	TGTGCCAGCGGACCTCCCGGGGTGCCCCAGCATTTT	CASGPPGVPQHF
medium-sized	TRBJ1-2	TRBV12-3/TRBV12-4	NA	TGTGCCAGCAGTTTCCAGGAGTCCTATGGCTACACCTTC	CASSFQESYGYTF
many	TRBJ2-3	TRBV28	NA	TGTGCCAGCAGTTTTGCTGGCGGGGGCACAGATACGCAGTATTTT	CASSFAGGGTDTQYF
medium-sized	TRBJ1-2	TRBV3-1	NA	TGTGCCAGCAGCCAAGATAACCGTCACTATGGCTACACCTTC	CASSQDNRHYGYTF
NA	TRBJ2-5	TRBV5-4	TRBD2	TGTGCCAGCAGCAGGGGACTAGCGGGGCAAGAGACCCAGTACTTC	CASSRGLAGQETQYF
medium-sized	TRBJ1-2	TRBV30	TRBD1	TGTGCCTGGGTCAGGGGGCTCGGCTATGGCTACACCTTC	CAWVRGLGYGYTF
many	TRBJ1-1	TRBV11-2	TRBD1	TGTGCCACCGGACAGGTATTACTCGGCACTGAAGCTTTCTTT	CATGQVLLGTEAFF
many	TRBJ2-7	TRBV28	TRBD1	TGTGCCAGCAGTTGGACAGGGCGACAAGGCGAGCAGTACTTC	CASSWTGRQGEQYF
many	TRBJ2-5	TRBV7-2	TRBD2	TGTGCCAGCAGCCTGGGTAGCGGGGGGGTAATGGAGACCCAGTACTTC	CASSLGSGGVMETQYF
medium-sized	TRBJ2-4	TRBV14	NA	TGTGCCAGGAGGGCCCTAGCCAAAAACATTCAGTACTTC	CARRALAKNIQYF
many	TRBJ2-7	TRBV9	TRBD2	TGTGCCAGCAGCGTTAGCGGGAGAGGAGACGAGCAGTACTTC	CASSVSGRGDEQYF
medium-sized	TRBJ2-7	TRBV7-6	NA	TGTGCCAGCAGCCCCCTAGGAAACCCGACCCACGAGCAGTACTTC	CASSPLGNPTHEQYF
many	TRBJ1-2	TRBV2	NA	TGTGCCAGCAGCTCCTGGGGGCAGGGTAGCTATGGCTACACCTTC	CASSSWGQGSYGYTF
many	TRBJ1-2	TRBV2	TRBD1	TGTGCCAGCACGGAAGACAGGGACAACCCTGCTAACTATGGCTACACCTTC	CASTEDRDNPANYGYTF
medium-sized	TRBJ1-2	TRBV19	TRBD1	TGTGCCAGTCAACTCCACGGGACAGGGTACTATGGCTACACCTTC	CASQLHGTGYYGYTF